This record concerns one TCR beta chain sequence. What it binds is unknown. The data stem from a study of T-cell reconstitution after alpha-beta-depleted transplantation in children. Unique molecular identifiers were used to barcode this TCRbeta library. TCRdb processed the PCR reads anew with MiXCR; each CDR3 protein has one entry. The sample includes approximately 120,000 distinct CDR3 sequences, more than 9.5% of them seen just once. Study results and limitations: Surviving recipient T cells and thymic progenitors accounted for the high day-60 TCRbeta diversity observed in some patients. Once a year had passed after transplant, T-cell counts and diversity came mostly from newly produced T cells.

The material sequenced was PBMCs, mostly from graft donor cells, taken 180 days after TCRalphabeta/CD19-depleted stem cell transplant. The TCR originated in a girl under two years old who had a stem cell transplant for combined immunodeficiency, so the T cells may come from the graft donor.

The CDR3, as DNA: TGTGCCAGCAGGAGGGCGGACAGTTTTAGCTATGGCTACACCTTC. This gives the protein CASRRADSFSYGYTF. This sequence joins TRBV12-3 or TRBV12-4 and TRBJ1-2; tentatively, D is TRBD1 (6 bases). The V end lost 6 bases, the J end lost 4 bases, and 18 bases lay between the germline ends. The CDR3 sequence is 15 residues long.